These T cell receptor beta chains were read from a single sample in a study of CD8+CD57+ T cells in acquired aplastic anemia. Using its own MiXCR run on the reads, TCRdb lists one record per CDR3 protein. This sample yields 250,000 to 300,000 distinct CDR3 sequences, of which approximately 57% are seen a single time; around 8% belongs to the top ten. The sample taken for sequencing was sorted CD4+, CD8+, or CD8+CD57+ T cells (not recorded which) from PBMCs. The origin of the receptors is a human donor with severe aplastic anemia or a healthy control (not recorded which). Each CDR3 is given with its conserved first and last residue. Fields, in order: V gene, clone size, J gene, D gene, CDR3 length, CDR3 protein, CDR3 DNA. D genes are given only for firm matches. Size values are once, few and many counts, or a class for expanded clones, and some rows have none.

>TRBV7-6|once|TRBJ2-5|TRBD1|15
CASSPKTGAGETQYF
TGTGCCAGCAGCCCGAAGACAGGGGCGGGAGAGACCCAGTACTTC
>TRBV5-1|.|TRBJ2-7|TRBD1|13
CASSSQGAREQYF
TGCGCCAGCAGCTCCCAGGGGGCGCGGGAGCAGTACTTC
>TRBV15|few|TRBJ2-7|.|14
CATSYRRQDHEQYF
TGTGCCACCAGCTACAGGCGACAGGACCACGAGCAGTACTTC
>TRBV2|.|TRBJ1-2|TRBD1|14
CASREGQGYYGYTF
TGTGCCAGCAGGGAGGGACAGGGGTACTATGGCTACACCTTC
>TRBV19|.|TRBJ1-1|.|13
CASSIVGITEAFF
TGTGCCAGTAGTATCGTAGGGATCACTGAAGCTTTCTTT
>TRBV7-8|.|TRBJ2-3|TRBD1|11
CASRTGSTQYF
TGTGCCAGCCGGACAGGGTCTACGCAGTATTTT
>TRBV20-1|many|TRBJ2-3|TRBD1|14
CSALQGLIGDTQYF
TGCAGTGCTTTACAGGGGTTGATTGGAGATACGCAGTATTTT
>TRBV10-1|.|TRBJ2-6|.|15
CASSRVGNGANVLTF
TGCGCCAGCAGCAGAGTGGGGAACGGGGCCAACGTCCTGACTTTC
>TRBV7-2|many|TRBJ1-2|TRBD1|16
CASSSRQGSFSYGYTF
TGTGCCAGCAGCTCAAGACAGGGGAGTTTTAGCTATGGCTACACCTTC
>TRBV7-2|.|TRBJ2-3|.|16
CASSEWADADGDTQYF
TGTGCCAGCAGTGAATGGGCGGACGCGGATGGGGATACGCAGTATTTT
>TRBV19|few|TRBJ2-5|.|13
CASTIQEVETQYF
TGTGCCAGTACGATTCAGGAAGTGGAGACCCAGTACTTC
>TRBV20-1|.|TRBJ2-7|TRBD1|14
CSARGTGDIYEQYF
TGCAGTGCTAGGGGGACAGGGGATATCTACGAGCAGTACTTC
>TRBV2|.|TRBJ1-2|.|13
CASSELGTYGYTF
TGTGCCAGCAGTGAGTTGGGGACCTATGGCTACACCTTC
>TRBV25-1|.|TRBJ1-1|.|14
CASSEGRANTEAFF
TGTGCCAGCTCTGAGGGGAGGGCGAACACTGAAGCTTTCTTT
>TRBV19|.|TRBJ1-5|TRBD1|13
CASEGTGSQPQHF
TGTGCCAGTGAGGGGACAGGGAGTCAGCCCCAGCATTTT
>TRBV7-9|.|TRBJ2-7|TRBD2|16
CASSQGEGAGAYEQYF
TGTGCCAGCAGCCAAGGAGAGGGAGCGGGGGCCTACGAGCAGTACTTC
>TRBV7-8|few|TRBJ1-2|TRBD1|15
CASSLVGQGFYGYTF
TGTGCCAGCAGCTTAGTTGGACAGGGCTTCTATGGCTACACCTTC
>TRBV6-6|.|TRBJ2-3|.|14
CASRLAVRTDTQYF
TGTGCCAGCAGACTAGCAGTTCGCACAGATACGCAGTATTTT
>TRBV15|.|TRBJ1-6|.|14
CATSRVGVGSPLHF
TGTGCCACCAGCAGAGTGGGGGTAGGCTCACCCCTCCACTTT
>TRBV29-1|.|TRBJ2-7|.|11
CSKSPSYEQYF
TGCAGTAAGAGTCCCTCCTACGAGCAGTACTTC
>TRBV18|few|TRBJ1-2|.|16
CASSSEGPTLYSGYTF
TGTGCCAGCTCATCAGAGGGACCGACCCTATACAGTGGCTACACCTTC
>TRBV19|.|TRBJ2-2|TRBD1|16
CASSMRETGGTGELFF
TGTGCCAGTAGTATGCGGGAGACAGGGGGCACCGGGGAGCTGTTTTTT
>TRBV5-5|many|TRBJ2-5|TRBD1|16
CASSWTGSNIQETQYF
TGTGCCAGCAGCTGGACAGGGAGTAATATACAGGAGACCCAGTACTTC
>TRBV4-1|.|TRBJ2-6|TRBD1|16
CASSQPGQSGANVLTF
TGTGCCAGCAGCCAACCGGGACAGTCTGGGGCCAACGTCCTGACTTTC
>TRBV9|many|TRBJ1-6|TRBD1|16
CASSVGAQGGDSPLHF
TGTGCCAGCAGCGTAGGAGCACAGGGGGGAGATTCACCCCTCCACTTT
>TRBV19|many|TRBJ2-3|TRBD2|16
CASSIGAGGGTDTQYF
TGTGCCAGTAGTATAGGAGCGGGGGGTGGCACAGATACGCAGTATTTT
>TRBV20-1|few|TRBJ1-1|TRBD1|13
CSAGQGIRSEAFF
TGCAGTGCTGGACAGGGGATTCGGTCTGAAGCTTTCTTT
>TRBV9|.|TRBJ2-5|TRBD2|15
CASSPSGTVQETQYF
TGTGCCAGTTCGCCTAGCGGGACGGTACAAGAGACCCAGTACTTC
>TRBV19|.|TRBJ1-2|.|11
CATRQDYGYTF
TGTGCCACCAGACAGGACTATGGCTACACCTTC
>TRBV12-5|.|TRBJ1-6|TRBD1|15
CASSYGTGTDSPLHF
TGTGCCAGCAGCTACGGGACAGGGACAGATTCACCCCTCCACTTT
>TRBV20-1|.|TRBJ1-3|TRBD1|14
CSAMQGASGNTIYF
TGCAGTGCTATGCAGGGGGCATCAGGAAACACCATATATTTT
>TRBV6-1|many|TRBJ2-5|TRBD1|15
CASSAWGDREETQYF
TGTGCCAGCAGTGCCTGGGGGGACAGGGAAGAGACCCAGTACTTC
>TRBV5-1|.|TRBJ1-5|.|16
CASSSFRLGGGQPQHF
TGTGCCAGCAGCTCCTTTCGCTTAGGAGGAGGTCAGCCCCAGCATTTT
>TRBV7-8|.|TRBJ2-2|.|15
CASTSRSGSTGELFF
TGTGCCAGCACCTCCCGAAGCGGAAGCACCGGGGAGCTGTTTTTT
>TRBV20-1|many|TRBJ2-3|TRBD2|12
CSASGGEDTQYF
TGCAGTGCTAGCGGGGGGGAGGATACGCAGTATTTT
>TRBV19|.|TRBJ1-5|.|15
CASTPPGTGNQPQHF
TGTGCCAGTACCCCTCCAGGGACCGGCAATCAGCCCCAGCATTTT
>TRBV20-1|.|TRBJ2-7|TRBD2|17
CSARDQDSSGRPHEQYF
TGCAGTGCTAGAGATCAGGATTCTAGCGGGAGACCCCACGAGCAGTACTTC
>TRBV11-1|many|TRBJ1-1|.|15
CASSPQLGAITEAFF
TGTGCCAGCAGCCCCCAGTTGGGGGCGATCACTGAAGCTTTCTTT
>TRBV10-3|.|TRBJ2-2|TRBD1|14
CATKTGGNTGELFF
TGTGCCACCAAGACAGGGGGGAACACCGGGGAGCTGTTTTTT
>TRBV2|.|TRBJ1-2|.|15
CASSPSRGSNYGYTF
TGTGCCAGCAGTCCAAGTCGAGGCTCAAACTATGGCTACACCTTC
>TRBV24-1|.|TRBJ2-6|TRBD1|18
CATSDPGQGWSGANVLTF
TGTGCCACCAGTGATCCGGGACAGGGGTGGTCTGGGGCCAACGTCCTGACTTTC
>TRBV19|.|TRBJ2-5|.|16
CASSIGGTTLLETQYF
TGTGCCAGTAGTATAGGTGGCACGACTCTGCTGGAGACCCAGTACTTC